The next 31 T cell receptor beta chains were all read from a single sample in a study of CD4 T cells in lung cancer. The data were produced by immunoSEQ multiplex PCR, yet TCRdb's version contains in-frame clones alone and is incomplete. The repertoire consists of a few hundred clones, with roughly 89% occurring once and the leading ten covering roughly 95%. These receptors have no identified antigens. PBMCs were cultured roughly 14 days with mutant 27-mer peptides, then restimulated with peptide-pulsed autologous B cells. Sorting by cytokine capture selected live IFNgamma-secreting T cells after peptide-pulsed B cell restimulation. Sorted cells were expanded at limiting dilution, around 3 or 10 per well, for roughly 12 to 21 days. The sample was a CD4+ T cell line or clone grown in culture. These receptors all come from a woman between 55 and 75 years old with non-small cell lung cancer. Some clones in this sample may be carry-over from other donors' samples.

The chain carries TRBV10-3 and TRBJ2-5, with no clear D. The DNA end is more similar to TRBJ2-7, so the J call may be wrong. The germline V gene encodes CDR1 ENHRY and CDR2 SYGVKD. This CDR3 region has 13 residues. CDR3 in amino acids: CAISAGSGDEQYF. For the CDR3, the DNA is TGTGCCATCAGTGCGGGCAGTGGGGACGAGCAGTACTTC.

CDR3 loop: CASSVSGSEGNTIYF. CDR3 nucleotide sequence: TGTGCCAGCAGCGTAAGTGGGTCGGAGGGAAACACCATATATTTT. The chain carries TRBV9 and TRBJ1-3; D unresolved. Germline V lookup: CDR1 SGDLS, CDR2 YYNGEE. Trimming removed 1 base at V and 4 bases at J, with 12 bases between. CDR3 length: 15 amino acids.

The chain combines TRBV9 with TRBJ1-1; a possible D gene is TRBD1 (6 bases). The V and J ends lost 3 bases and 2 bases respectively, with 11 bases between them. The CDR3 covers 14 residues. CDR1 SGDLS and CDR2 YYNGEE come from the germline V gene. CDR3 sequence: CASSEQDSNTEAFF. The CDR3 coding sequence is TGTGCCAGCAGCGAACAGGACAGCAACACTGAAGCTTTCTTT.

The rearrangement joins TRBV28 to TRBJ1-4; D gene uncertain. The CDR3 runs to 12 residues. V was pared by 10 bases and J by 6 bases, with 12 bases between. Germline V gene data show CDR1 as MDHEN and CDR2 as SYDVKM. The DNA for the CDR3 is TGTGCCACTGGGCCTGGGTATGAAAAACTGTTTTTT. As protein: CATGPGYEKLFF.

This chain uses TRBV25-1 with TRBJ1-4; D possibly corresponds to TRBD1 (6 bases). The CDR3 runs 15 residues. Germline CDR1 MGHDK, CDR2 SYGVNS. Trimming pared 4 bases from V and 3 bases from J, leaving 12 bases between. The CDR3: CASSGRGASNEKLFF. CDR3 nucleotide sequence: TGTGCCAGCAGTGGCAGGGGTGCGTCTAATGAAAAACTGTTTTTT.

Points on this clone: One end of the junction varies from germline; a read error may be responsible. The genes are TRBV10-3 and TRBJ2-7; unclear D gene. Germline CDR1 reads ENHRY; CDR2 reads SYGVKD. The CDR3 is 12 residues long. The chain's CDR3 is CTSGLSAYEQYF. DNA of the CDR3: TGCACCTCCGGTCTTTCAGCCTACGAGCAGTACTTC.

The chain is built from TRBV4-1 and TRBJ2-1; TRBD2 aligns across 13 bases. The V gene end was trimmed by 2 bases and the J gene end by 4 bases; junction bases not matched to a gene: 2. The CDR3 has 16 residues. In germline, CDR1 is MGHRA, CDR2 YSYEKL. CDR3 nucleotides: TGCGCCAGCAGCCAATTGGGACTAGCGGGGTACAATGAGCAGTTCTTC. Translation gives CASSQLGLAGYNEQFF.

The chain carries TRBV19 and TRBJ2-3, with a weak D call TRBD1 (6 bases). V was trimmed by 6 bases and J by 3 bases, leaving 13 bases between them. CDR1 and CDR2 from the germline V gene are LNHDA and SQIVND (reference sequence). The CDR3 is 14 amino acids. The DNA of the CDR3 is TGTGCCAGTAGCAAAGACAGGTATACAGATACGCAGTATTTT. It yields the protein CASSKDRYTDTQYF. The whole variable domain, filled in from reference TRBV19 and TRBJ2-3, reads DGGITQSPKYLFRKEGQNVTLSCEQNLNHDAMYWYRQDPGQGLRLIYYSQIVNDFQKGDIAEGYSVSREKKESFPLTVTSAQKNPTAFYLCASSKDRYTDTQYFGPGTRLTVL.

The rearrangement links TRBV6-1 to TRBJ1-2; D unclear. CDR1 and CDR2 (germline): MNHNS, SASEGT. The V end lost 0 bases, the J end lost 5 bases, and 7 bases lay between the germline ends. The length of the CDR3 is 13 residues. The DNA of the CDR3 is TGTGCCAGCAGTGAAGCATATGGGTATGGCTACACCTTC. This translates into CASSEAYGYGYTF.

This sequence joins TRBV6-1 and TRBJ1-1, with D possibly TRBD1 on 5 matching bases. The CDR3 length is 15 residues. With 0 bases removed from V and 4 bases from J, the gap between germline ends came to 12 bases. CDR1 is MNHNS and CDR2 is SASEGT in the germline V gene. CDR3: CASSEALLTATEAFF. The CDR3 bases are TGTGCCAGCAGTGAAGCGTTGTTGACAGCCACTGAAGCTTTCTTT.

V is TRBV5-4 and J is TRBJ1-2; D ambiguous. CDR3 length equals 13 residues. Germline CDR1 and CDR2: SGHNT and YYREEE (reference sequence). V lost 0 bases, J lost 6 bases, and 9 bases lay in between. The CDR3 nucleotides are TGTGCCAGCAGCTTGGTTTCCGGGAATGGCTACACCTTC. Encoded protein: CASSLVSGNGYTF.

The rearrangement joins TRBV9 to TRBJ2-1, with 9 positions matching TRBD2. The ends lost 6 bases at V and 9 bases at J; junction bases unmatched: 16. The V gene's germline CDR1 is SGDLS and CDR2 YYNGEE. CDR3 length equals 16 residues. CDR3 residues: CASTPRDGRGGAEQFF. The CDR3 DNA sequence: TGTGCCAGCACCCCTAGGGATGGGCGGGGGGGCGCTGAGCAGTTCTTC.

The V gene is TRBV7-2, the J gene TRBJ2-1; 12 bases are a match to TRBD2. The CDR3 contains 15 residues. The V gene's germline CDR1 is SGHTA and CDR2 FQGNSA. Trimming cost V 3 bases and J 5 bases; bases outside gene matches: 2. The chain's CDR3 is CASSLTSGGHNEQFF. CDR3 sequence (DNA): TGTGCCAGCAGCTTGACTAGCGGGGGACACAATGAGCAGTTCTTC.

The chain employs TRBV28 and TRBJ1-2; D possibly corresponds to TRBD1 (6 bases). The V gene lost 2 bases and the J gene lost 7 bases, with 11 bases spanning the gap. This CDR3 comprises 13 residues. Germline loops: CDR1 MDHEN, CDR2 SYDVKM. The CDR3 DNA follows: TGTGCCAGCAGTTTAGAGGCAGGGGCTGGCTACACCTTC. Encoded protein: CASSLEAGAGYTF.

This chain joins TRBV7-9 and TRBJ1-1; D gene unclear. In germline, CDR1 is SEHNR, CDR2 FQNEAQ (reference sequence). The germline V and J ends were trimmed by 2 bases and 7 bases, with 8 bases remaining between them. The CDR3 is 12 residues long. The CDR3 DNA reads TGTGCCAGCAGCTTAAGAAGTTTTGAAGCTTTCTTT. Translation: CASSLRSFEAFF.

This rearrangement joins TRBV6-4 to TRBJ2-3; 8 positions agree with TRBD2. CDR1 is MRHNA, CDR2 SNTAGT, per germline. Trimming removed 7 bases from V and 4 bases from J; junction bases left unmatched: 7. This CDR3 contains 14 residues. DNA of the CDR3: TGTGCCAGCACCCCGGGACTAGAGGCAGATACGCAGTATTTT. Encoded protein: CASTPGLEADTQYF.

On this clone itself: The germline gene is not matched at one end of the junction; a read error may be the cause. J is TRBJ2-4 and V is TRBV4-2; D is ambiguous. In germline, CDR1 is LGHNA, CDR2 YNFKEQ. The CDR3 totals 14 residues. CDR3: CASTQGRSKNIQYF. The CDR3 nucleotides read TGTGCCAGCACCCAAGGAAGGAGCAAAAACATTCAGTACTTC.

This chain joins TRBV10-3 and TRBJ2-7; D remains unclear. Per the germline V gene, CDR1 is ENHRY and CDR2 is SYGVKD. V lost 4 bases to trimming and J lost 5 bases, with 12 bases between them. The CDR3 covers 13 residues. CDR3 coding DNA: TGTGCCATCAGTGCGGGCAGTGGGGACGAGCAGTACTTC. Translated, it gives CAISAGSGDEQYF.

This chain joins TRBV21-1 and TRBJ1-5; the listed D gene, TRBD1, was not tested against the DNA. TRBV21-1 corresponds to a pseudogene. The CDR3 contains 15 residues. The CDR3 DNA follows: TGTGCCAGCAGCAAAGAGGCAGGCGACCATCAGCCCCAGCATTTT. The encoded protein is CASSKEAGDHQPQHF.

The rearrangement links TRBV7-8 to TRBJ1-1; 9 bases fit TRBD1. CDR3 length: 14 amino acids. The germline V gene encodes CDR1 SGHVS and CDR2 FQNEAQ. The V and J ends lost 5 bases and 6 bases, in that order; junction bases with no gene match: 7. The CDR3 protein is CASSLTGGLAEAFF. CDR3 sequence (DNA): TGTGCCAGCAGCCTGACAGGGGGACTAGCTGAAGCTTTCTTT.

The CDR3 coding sequence is TGTGCCAGTAGTCCAGGACAGGCAACTAGAAACACCATATATTTT. This encodes CASSPGQATRNTIYF. V is TRBV19 and J is TRBJ1-3, with TRBD1 identical over 7 bases. Germline CDR1 and CDR2: LNHDA and SQIVND (reference sequence). The CDR3 sequence is 15 residues long. V was pared by 5 bases and J by 5 bases, with 9 bases of the junction left unmatched.

About this clone: One end of the junction is discordant with germline, which a read error may explain. The rearrangement joins TRBV11-2 to TRBJ2-5; 12 bases are shared with TRBD2. Per the germline V gene, CDR1 is SGHAT and CDR2 is FQNNGV. This CDR3 is 14 amino acids long. The CDR3 coding sequence is TGTGCCAGCAGCTTAATTAGCACTAGCGGGGGGCTTGACTTC. This codes for CASSLISTSGGLDF.

The CDR3 region has the DNA TGCGCCAGCAGCCCAGACCGGGACCCTCGAAACACCATATATTTT. Protein sequence: CASSPDRDPRNTIYF. The chain is built from TRBV4-1 and TRBJ1-3; TRBD1 is a possible D gene (5 bases). Trimming removed 4 bases from V and 5 bases from J, with 15 bases in between. CDR3 length: 15 residues. Germline V CDR1 and CDR2: MGHRA, YSYEKL.

The V gene is TRBV6-5, the J gene TRBJ2-2; 9 bases map to TRBD2. Losses at the gene ends were 5 bases for V and 3 bases for J; bases not matched to a gene: 4. Germline loops: CDR1 MNHEY, CDR2 SVGAGI. CDR3 size: 15 residues. CDR3 sequence reads: CASSKREVDTGELFF. CDR3 nucleotide sequence: TGTGCCAGCAGTAAGCGGGAGGTCGACACCGGGGAGCTGTTTTTT.

This clone was seen once. The chain combines TRBV7-2 with TRBJ1-2; 9 nucleotides line up with TRBD1. The CDR3 has 13 amino acids. From germline, CDR1 is SGHTA and CDR2 FQGNSA. The V segment lost 5 bases and the J segment 4 bases; nucleotides outside the gene matches: 2. For the CDR3, the DNA is TGTGCCAGCAGCCAGGACAGGGGCTATGGCTACACCTTC. It specifies CASSQDRGYGYTF.

The chain uses TRBV19 and TRBJ1-2; TRBD1 matches at 7 bases. V trimming: 5 bases; J trimming: 9 bases; junction bases outside the gene matches: 18. Germline loops: CDR1 LNHDA, CDR2 SQIVND (reference sequence). The CDR3 covers 16 residues. The CDR3 DNA reads TGTGCCAGTAGTTCCCGGGACAGTAGAGACGGCGACCGCTACACCTTC. Translation: CASSSRDSRDGDRYTF.

Worth noting for this clone: One end of the junction does not line up with germline, which may come from a read error. The chain links TRBV10-2 to TRBJ2-3; the match to TRBD2 covers 8 bases. From germline, CDR1 is WSHSY and CDR2 SAAADI. The CDR3 loop spans 14 amino acids. Here the CDR3 reads CASTPGLEADTQYF. The CDR3 DNA reads TGTGCCAGCACCCCGGGACTAGAGGCAGATACGCAGTATTTT.

The rearrangement uses TRBV29-1 and TRBJ2-1, with TRBD2 matching over 8 bases. CDR1 is SQVTM and CDR2 is ANQGSEA in the germline V gene. There are 13 residues in the CDR3. V was pared by 4 bases and J by 7 bases, with 6 bases of the junction left unmatched. CDR3 bases: TGCAGCGTTGGTAGCGGGGTTAGAAATGAGCAGTTCTTC. Its protein product is CSVGSGVRNEQFF.

The chain is built from TRBV21-1 and TRBJ1-5. TRBV21-1 is assigned pseudogene status. This CDR3 has 18 residues. DNA of the CDR3: TGTGCCAGCAGCAAAGTTCCCAGGGGAGATCGGGGGGTTCAGCCCCAGCATTTT. Translated, it gives CASSKVPRGDRGVQPQHF.

This sequence joins TRBV7-9 and TRBJ2-7; no reliable D call. Germline-derived CDR1 and CDR2 are SEHNR and FQNEAQ (reference sequence). The CDR3 is made up of 12 amino acids. Trimming cost V 2 bases and J 7 bases, with 9 bases left between them. The CDR3 here is CASSLFTGEQYF. In nucleotides, the CDR3 is TGTGCCAGCAGCTTATTTACTGGTGAGCAGTACTTC.

The chain uses TRBV19 and TRBJ1-3; D might be TRBD1 (5 bases). The germline CDR1 and CDR2 sequences are LNHDA and SQIVND (reference sequence). This CDR3 spans 14 amino acids. V lost 10 bases and J lost 0, with 13 bases in between. CDR3 sequence: CATETGSSGNTIYF. Written as DNA, the CDR3 is TGTGCCACCGAAACAGGCAGCTCTGGAAACACCATATATTTT.